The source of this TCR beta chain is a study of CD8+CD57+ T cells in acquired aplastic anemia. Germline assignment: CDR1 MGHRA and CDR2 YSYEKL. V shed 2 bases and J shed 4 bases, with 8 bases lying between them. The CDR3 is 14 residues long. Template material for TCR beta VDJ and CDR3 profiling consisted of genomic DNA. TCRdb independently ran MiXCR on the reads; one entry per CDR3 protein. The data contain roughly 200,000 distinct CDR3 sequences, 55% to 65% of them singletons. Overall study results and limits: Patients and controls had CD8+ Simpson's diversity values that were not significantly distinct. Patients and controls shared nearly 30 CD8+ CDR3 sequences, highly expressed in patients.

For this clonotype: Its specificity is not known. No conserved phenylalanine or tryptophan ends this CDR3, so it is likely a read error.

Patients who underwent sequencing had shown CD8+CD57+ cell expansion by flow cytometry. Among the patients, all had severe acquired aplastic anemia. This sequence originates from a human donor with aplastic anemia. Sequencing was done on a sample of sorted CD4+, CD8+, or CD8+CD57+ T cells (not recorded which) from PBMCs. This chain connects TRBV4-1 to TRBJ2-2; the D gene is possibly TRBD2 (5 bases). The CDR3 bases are TGCGCCAGCAGCCAATATGGGAGCACCGGGGAGCTGTTTCTT. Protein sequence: CASSQYGSTGELFL.